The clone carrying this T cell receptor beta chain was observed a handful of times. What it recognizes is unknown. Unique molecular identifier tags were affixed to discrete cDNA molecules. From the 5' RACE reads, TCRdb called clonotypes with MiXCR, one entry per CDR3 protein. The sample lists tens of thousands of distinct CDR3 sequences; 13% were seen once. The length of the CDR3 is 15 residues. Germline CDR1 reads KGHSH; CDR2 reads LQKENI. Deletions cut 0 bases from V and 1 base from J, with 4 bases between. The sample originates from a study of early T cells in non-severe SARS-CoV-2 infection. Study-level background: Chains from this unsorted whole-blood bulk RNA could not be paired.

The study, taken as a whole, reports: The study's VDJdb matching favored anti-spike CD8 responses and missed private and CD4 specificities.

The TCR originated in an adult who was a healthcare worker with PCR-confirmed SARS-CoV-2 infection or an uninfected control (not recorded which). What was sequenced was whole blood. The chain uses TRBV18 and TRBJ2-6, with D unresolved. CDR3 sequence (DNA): TGTGCCAGCTCACCACCGGGGTCTGGGGCCAACGTCCTGACTTTC. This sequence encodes CASSPPGSGANVLTF.